These 2 T cell receptor beta chains came from one sample sequenced in a study of Tregs in tolerant kidney transplant recipients. The nonmyeloablative bone marrow transplants came from related graft donors, with transient mixed chimerism. Assay used: immunoSEQ multiplex PCR; TCRdb lists only in-frame clones, some missing. Of some 47,000 clones in the sample, roughly 90% were seen once. The input for sequencing was CD8+ T cells from blood (PBMCs), taken 12 months after the transplant. The source is a human patient who received a combined kidney and bone marrow transplant. The graft donor may have given rise to some T cells.

The chain carries TRBV5-6 and TRBJ2-2, with D possibly being TRBD2 (6 bases). The CDR3 has 15 amino acids. Per germline, CDR1 SGHDT and CDR2 YYEEEE. Trimming removed 0 bases at V and 2 bases at J, with 8 bases between. The CDR3 reads CASSLAGRNTGELFF. In DNA, the CDR3 is TGTGCCAGCAGCTTGGCCGGGAGAAACACCGGGGAGCTGTTTTTT.

The rearrangement links TRBV7-8 to TRBJ2-7; 8 nucleotides align to TRBD2. The CDR3 covers 16 residues. With 4 bases clipped from V and 3 bases from J, the junction kept 11 bases outside the gene matches. Germline assignment: CDR1 SGHVS and CDR2 FQNEAQ. The CDR3 reads CASSWTATSAIYEQYF. The CDR3 nucleotides read TGTGCCAGCAGCTGGACAGCGACTAGCGCGATCTACGAGCAGTACTTC.